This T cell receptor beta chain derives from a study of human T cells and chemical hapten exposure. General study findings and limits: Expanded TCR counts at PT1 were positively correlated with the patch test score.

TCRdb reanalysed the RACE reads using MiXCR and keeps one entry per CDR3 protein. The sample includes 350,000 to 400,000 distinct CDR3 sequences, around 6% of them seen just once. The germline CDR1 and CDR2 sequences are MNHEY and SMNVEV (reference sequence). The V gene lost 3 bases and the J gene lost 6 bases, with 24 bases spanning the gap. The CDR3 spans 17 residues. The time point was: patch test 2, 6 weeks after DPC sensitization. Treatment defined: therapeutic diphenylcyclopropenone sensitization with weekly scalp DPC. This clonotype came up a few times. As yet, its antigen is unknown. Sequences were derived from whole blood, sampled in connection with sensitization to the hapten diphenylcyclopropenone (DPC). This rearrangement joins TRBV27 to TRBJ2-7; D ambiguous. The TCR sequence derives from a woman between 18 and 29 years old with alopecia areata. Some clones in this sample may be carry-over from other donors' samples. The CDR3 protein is CASSFGSPAGSSGEQYF. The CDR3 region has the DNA TGTGCCAGCAGTTTCGGAAGTCCCGCAGGAAGTTCCGGCGAGCAGTACTTC.